This TCR beta chain comes out of a study of radiotherapy plus CTLA-4 blockade in lung cancer. About the research overall: Objective responses were observed in around 17% of patients, and disease control was achieved by about 30%.

General observations from the study: Reports identified early blood T cell clone dynamics, with interferon-beta, as the best response predictor. Clones derived from tumor TCRs expanded in blood after radiotherapy plus ipilimumab.

CTLA-4 blockade with ipilimumab, together with focal radiation, was given to patients with chemo-refractory metastatic non-small-cell lung cancer. With regard to this clone: The antigen remains unidentified.

This CDR3 spans 15 amino acids. Generated by immunoSEQ multiplex PCR, the TCRdb table keeps only in-frame clones and is missing some. Of 90,000 or so clones listed, roughly four fifths are singletons. The receptor comes from a human donor with non-small cell lung cancer who had stable disease on radiotherapy plus ipilimumab. The rearrangement uses TRBV21-1 and TRBJ1-1. TRBV21-1 is flagged as a pseudogene. The sample in question was peripheral blood, obtained from a patient treated with radiotherapy plus ipilimumab. CDR3 bases: TGTGCCAGCAGCAAAGCCTCAGGGACGAACACTGAAGCTTTCTTT. It yields the protein CASSKASGTNTEAFF.